The rows below give T cell receptor beta chains drawn from one sample of a study of CD8+ T cells in alopecia areata. Profiled with immunoSEQ multiplex PCR; TCRdb holds only in-frame clones, not every one. The sample yields about 120,000 clones, about 61% seen once. This specimen was CD8+ T cells sorted from blood, taken at week 4, from a patient treated with tofacitinib. The receptors stem from a human donor with alopecia areata. The CDR3 runs from the conserved cysteine through the conserved F or W. A D gene is named only where the DNA matches it firmly. Rows give clone size only sometimes, using once, few, many, or a class for an expanded clone.

>TRBD1|TRBV27|TRBJ1-2|NA
CASSPTGARGYTF
TGTGCCAGCAGTCCCACAGGGGCTCGTGGCTACACCTTC
>NA|TRBV4-1|TRBJ2-7|NA
CASSQDMGGQYF
TGCGCCAGCAGCCAAGATATGGGGGGACAGTACTTC
>NA|TRBV4-1|TRBJ2-7|few
CASSQVSYEQYF
TGCGCCAGCAGCCAGGTCTCCTACGAGCAGTACTTC
>TRBD1|TRBV27|TRBJ2-7|NA
CASSFGTGVYEQYF
TGTGCCAGCAGTTTTGGGACAGGGGTCTACGAGCAGTACTTC
>TRBD1|TRBV29-1|TRBJ2-1|few
CSVEPGQGGYEQFF
TGCAGCGTTGAACCGGGACAGGGTGGGTATGAGCAGTTCTTC
>TRBD1|TRBV30|TRBJ1-2|NA
CAWSVRGQGGLYGYTF
TGTGCCTGGAGTGTACGGGGACAGGGCGGCCTCTATGGCTACACCTTC
>NA|TRBV11-2|TRBJ1-4|NA
CASSPLTGSEEKLFF
TGTGCCAGCAGCCCCCTTACAGGGTCCGAGGAAAAACTGTTTTTT
>NA|TRBV27|TRBJ1-6|NA
CASSLRNSPLHF
TGTGCCAGCAGTTTAAGGAATTCACCCCTCCACTTT
>NA|TRBV30|TRBJ2-2|NA
CAWTTGNTGELFF
TGTGCCTGGACCACAGGGAACACCGGGGAGCTGTTTTTT
>TRBD1|TRBV7-6|TRBJ1-1|NA
CASSFRQGVNTEAFF
TGTGCCAGCAGCTTCAGACAGGGAGTGAACACTGAAGCTTTCTTT
>NA|TRBV30|TRBJ2-5|NA
CAWSQQVEETQYF
TGTGCCTGGAGCCAACAGGTGGAAGAGACCCAGTACTTC
>TRBD1|TRBV29-1|TRBJ1-2|NA
CSVEDSGTGPNYGYTF
TGCAGCGTTGAAGACTCCGGGACAGGCCCTAACTATGGCTACACCTTC
>NA|TRBV30|TRBJ2-1|NA
CACPTSTDEQFF
TGTGCCTGTCCTACTAGCACCGATGAGCAGTTCTTC
>NA|TRBV29-1|TRBJ1-3|few
CSVPGGNSGNTIYF
TGCAGCGTACCCGGGGGAAACTCTGGAAACACCATATATTTT
>NA|TRBV4-3|TRBJ1-6|few
CASSLTEDGYSPLHF
TGCGCCAGCAGCCTTACCGAAGACGGTTATTCACCCCTCCACTTT
>NA|TRBV19|TRBJ2-4|NA
CASSIDEETKNIQYF
TGTGCCAGTAGTATAGACGAGGAGACCAAAAACATTCAGTACTTC
>NA|TRBV28|TRBJ2-1|NA
CASSHGRRSYNEQFF
TGTGCCAGCAGCCACGGACGGCGGTCCTACAATGAGCAGTTCTTC
>NA|TRBV7-2|TRBJ2-1|NA
CATVASDSYNEQFF
TGTGCCACCGTAGCCAGCGACTCCTACAATGAGCAGTTCTTC
>NA|TRBV10-2|TRBJ2-3|few
CASSEAGRVDTQYF
TGCGCCAGCAGTGAGGCAGGGAGAGTAGATACGCAGTATTTT